The next 32 T cell receptor beta chains were all read from a single sample in a study of blood T cell repertoires in COVID-19 (dated by TCRdb to 2020 to 2021). Library method: the immunoSEQ multiplex PCR assay. As stored in TCRdb, this immuneACCESS dataset retains in-frame rearrangements with V and J assigned. A fraction of the clones does not appear; measured against another copy, unresolved V genes explain less than half of the discrepancy, and the remainder lacks a known reason. This sample holds some 80,000 clones; about 76% were observed only once. The ten largest clones capture around 43% of the sample. The sequencing input was peripheral blood. Source of these receptors: an elderly man with acute or convalescent COVID-19.

This clone was seen only once. The chain employs TRBV7-3 and TRBJ2-3; D gene uncertain. Germline assignment: CDR1 SGHTA and CDR2 FQGTGA. V was clipped by 4 bases and J by 5 bases, with 10 bases between them. There are 13 residues in the CDR3. The CDR3 loop is CASSSTVGDTQYF. CDR3 coding DNA: TGTGCCAGCAGCTCCACGGTCGGAGATACGCAGTATTTT.

This chain connects TRBV7-2 to TRBJ1-4, with 9 positions matching TRBD1. The germline gives CDR1 SGHTA, CDR2 FQGNSA. Trimming at V came to 5 bases and at J to 5 bases, leaving 6 bases not matched to a gene. The CDR3 loop spans 15 amino acids. Here the CDR3 DNA reads TGTGCCAGCAGCGCCGGGACAGGGAGAAATGAAAAACTGTTTTTT. It specifies CASSAGTGRNEKLFF.

The chain employs TRBV6-5 and TRBJ2-7, with 7 bases fitting TRBD1. Trimming took 0 bases from V and 12 from J; bases not matched to a gene: 5. Germline CDR1 MNHEY, CDR2 SVGAGI. The CDR3 has 12 amino acids. The CDR3 DNA follows: TGTGCCAGCAGTTACTCAGAGGGGGCCGGGTACTTC. Amino acids: CASSYSEGAGYF.

This sequence joins TRBV30 and TRBJ1-3, with D maybe TRBD1 (6 bases). Per germline, CDR1 GTSNPN and CDR2 SVGIG (reference sequence). V lost 8 bases, J lost 4 bases, and 12 bases lay in between. This CDR3 is built from 12 residues. In nucleotides, the CDR3 is TGTGCCCGGGTCACAGGGGGAAACACCATATATTTT. The encoded protein is CARVTGGNTIYF. Variable domain in full (rest from reference TRBV30 and TRBJ1-3): SQTIHQWPATLVQPVGSPLSLECTVEGTSNPNLYWYRQAAGRGLQLLFYSVGIGQISSEVPQNLSASRPQDRQFILSSKKLLLSDSGFYLCARVTGGNTIYFGEGSWLTVV.

V and J are TRBV28 and TRBJ1-2, with 7 bases that match TRBD1. CDR1 and CDR2 from the germline V gene are MDHEN and SYDVKM. The CDR3 length is 17 residues. V shed 4 bases, J shed 7 bases, and the junction held 18 bases outside the gene matches. CDR3 protein: CASSSPTGTVRPGGYTF. In DNA, the CDR3 is TGTGCCAGCAGTTCACCTACCGGGACAGTCCGACCTGGTGGCTACACCTTC.

V usage is TRBV28 and J usage is TRBJ2-7, with 8 positions matching TRBD1. J was trimmed by 5 bases and V by 6 bases; bases with no gene match: 9. This CDR3 has 14 residues. Per the germline V gene, CDR1 is MDHEN and CDR2 is SYDVKM. This CDR3 is CASRLQGVGDEQYF. As DNA, the CDR3 is TGTGCCAGCAGATTACAGGGGGTCGGTGACGAGCAGTACTTC.

The J gene is TRBJ1-1, the V gene TRBV5-1; possible D gene TRBD1, 5 bases. Germline CDR1 is SGHRS and CDR2 is YFSETQ. The CDR3 runs to 13 residues. V was trimmed by 1 base and J by 2 bases, leaving 6 bases between them. CDR3 loop: CASSLQGNTEAFF. CDR3 DNA sequence: TGCGCCAGCAGCTTGCAGGGTAACACTGAAGCTTTCTTT. The full variable domain, with the rest looked up from reference TRBV5-1 and TRBJ1-1, is KAGVTQTPRYLIKTRGQQVTLSCSPISGHRSVSWYQQTPGQGLQFLFEYFSETQRNKGNFPGRFSGRQFSNSRSEMNVSTLELGDSALYLCASSLQGNTEAFFGQGTRLTVV.

The V call is TRBV30, the J call TRBJ1-6; D remains unclear. Trimming shortened V by 0 bases and J by 7 bases, and 13 bases separated the two germline ends. Germline V gene data show CDR1 as GTSNPN and CDR2 as SVGIG (reference sequence). There are 15 residues in the CDR3. The CDR3, as DNA: TGTGCCTGGAGTGTCGTCGCGGGGAGAAATTCACCCCTCCACTTT. It yields the protein CAWSVVAGRNSPLHF. The variable domain in full, with the rest retrieved from reference TRBV30 and TRBJ1-6, is SQTIHQWPATLVQPVGSPLSLECTVEGTSNPNLYWYRQAAGRGLQLLFYSVGIGQISSEVPQNLSASRPQDRQFILSSKKLLLSDSGFYLCAWSVVAGRNSPLHFGNGTRLTVT.

The gene calls are TRBV2 and TRBJ2-7; D is perhaps TRBD1 (6 bases). This CDR3 has 12 amino acids. Germline values: CDR1 SNHLY, CDR2 FYNNEI. Trimming took 5 bases from V and 5 from J, leaving 10 bases between them. As DNA, the CDR3 is TGTGCCAGCAGTCTACAGGGACACGAGCAGTACTTC. Protein: CASSLQGHEQYF.

The chain combines TRBV27 with TRBJ2-7; 7 nucleotides match TRBD1. This CDR3 contains 13 residues. The ends lost 4 bases at V and 6 bases at J; junction bases unmatched: 6. CDR1 is MNHEY and CDR2 is SMNVEV in the germline V gene (reference sequence). The CDR3 is CASSWGDRVEQYF. The CDR3 bases are TGTGCCAGCAGTTGGGGAGACAGGGTCGAGCAGTACTTC.

This chain connects TRBV4-1 to TRBJ1-3; TRBD1 might be the D (5 bases). V gave up 1 base and J gave up 0 bases, with 10 bases separating them. Germline V gene lookup returns CDR1 MGHRA and CDR2 YSYEKL. This CDR3 region has 16 residues. The CDR3 region has the DNA TGCGCCAGCAGCCAAGTGCAGGGCCTCTCTGGAAACACCATATATTTT. Translating gives CASSQVQGLSGNTIYF.

This chain uses TRBV5-6 with TRBJ2-7; TRBD2 aligns across 8 bases. The length of the CDR3 is 13 residues. Germline lookup yields CDR1 SGHDT and CDR2 YYEEEE. V shed 7 bases, J shed 6 bases, and the junction held 9 bases outside the gene matches. The CDR3 loop reads CASPGGGGGEQYF. The CDR3, as DNA: TGTGCCAGCCCCGGGGGGGGCGGCGGCGAGCAGTACTTC.

The J gene is TRBJ2-4, the V gene TRBV28; 7 positions agree with TRBD1. This CDR3 is 16 amino acids long. The germline gives CDR1 MDHEN, CDR2 SYDVKM. V trimming: 5 bases; J trimming: 3 bases; junction bases outside the gene matches: 10. The CDR3 sequence is CASSQETTGVKNIQYF. Here the CDR3 DNA reads TGTGCCAGCAGTCAAGAGACTACAGGGGTCAAAAACATTCAGTACTTC.

This clone has only a few counts. The rearrangement links TRBV28 to TRBJ2-7, with a possible D match to TRBD1 (8 bases). V was cut by 10 bases and J by 5 bases, with 18 bases left in between. Germline loops: CDR1 MDHEN, CDR2 SYDVKM. This CDR3 spans 13 amino acids. The chain's CDR3 is CATGGTGMNEQYF. CDR3 nucleotides: TGTGCCACCGGGGGGACAGGAATGAACGAGCAGTACTTC.

The chain joins TRBV4-2 to TRBJ1-5; 8 bases fit TRBD1. V dropped 0 bases and J dropped 5; count of bases not matched to a gene: 3. The germline V gene encodes CDR1 LGHNA and CDR2 YNFKEQ. The CDR3 totals 15 residues. The DNA of the CDR3 is TGTGCCAGCAGCCAAGAGGGGACAGGTTATCAGCCCCAGCATTTT. It yields the protein CASSQEGTGYQPQHF.

The rearrangement joins TRBV2 to TRBJ1-2, with 9 bases matching TRBD1. Per germline, CDR1 SNHLY and CDR2 FYNNEI. CDR3 length: 18 amino acids. V shed 8 bases and J 0 bases; nucleotides not matched to a gene: 16. The chain's CDR3 is CASLWTGQGREANYGYTF. Written as DNA, the CDR3 is TGTGCCAGCCTTTGGACAGGACAGGGGAGAGAAGCTAACTATGGCTACACCTTC.

The chain is built from TRBV28 and TRBJ2-1; the D is unclear. Trimming stripped 6 bases from V and 9 bases from J, with 12 bases between. The germline V gene has CDR1 MDHEN and CDR2 SYDVKM. This CDR3 region has 12 residues. CDR3 protein: CASSLRFGEQFF. The CDR3 DNA follows: TGTGCCAGCAGCCTACGGTTTGGTGAGCAGTTCTTC. Drawing the rest from reference TRBV28 and TRBJ2-1, the complete variable domain is DVKVTQSSRYLVKRTGEKVFLECVQDMDHENMFWYRQDPGLGLRLIYFSYDVKMKEKGDIPEGYSVSREKKERFSLILESASTNQTSMYLCASSLRFGEQFFGPGTRLTVL.

This sequence joins TRBV11-1 and TRBJ2-1; the match to TRBD2 covers 8 bases. The germline V gene has CDR1 SGHAT and CDR2 FQDESV (reference sequence). The CDR3 contains 15 residues. V gave up 5 bases and J gave up 0 bases; unmatched junction bases: 3. The CDR3 bases are TGTGCCAGCAGCCGGGAGGGGGGCTCCTACAATGAGCAGTTCTTC. Its protein product is CASSREGGSYNEQFF.

The genes are TRBV28 and TRBJ1-2, with 8 nucleotides matching TRBD1. The germline V gene encodes CDR1 MDHEN and CDR2 SYDVKM. This CDR3 contains 15 residues. V was clipped by 5 bases and J by 2 bases; unmatched bases: 7. CDR3 sequence reads: CASSTMTGDNYGYTF. In DNA form, the CDR3 reads TGTGCCAGCAGTACGATGACAGGGGACAACTATGGCTACACCTTC.

This clone has only a few counts. The rearrangement uses TRBV11-2 and TRBJ2-3; 8 positions agree with TRBD1. The CDR3 covers 16 residues. V shed 5 bases and J 4 bases; nucleotides not matched to a gene: 11. CDR1 is SGHAT, CDR2 FQNNGV, per germline. The CDR3 DNA sequence: TGTGCCAGCAGCCCGGGACAGGCCTTTCGTGCAGATACGCAGTATTTT. This gives the protein CASSPGQAFRADTQYF.

The J gene is TRBJ2-2, the V gene TRBV19; 11 positions match TRBD2. The CDR3 is 17 amino acids. Looked up from germline, CDR1 is LNHDA and CDR2 is SQIVND (reference sequence). With V trimmed by 5 bases and J by 5 bases, 10 bases remained unmatched. CDR3 residues: CASSRIVAGGQTGELFF. The CDR3 DNA is TGTGCCAGTAGTCGGATCGTAGCGGGAGGGCAAACCGGGGAGCTGTTTTTT. Together with reference TRBV19 and TRBJ2-2, the CDR3 gives the full variable domain: DGGITQSPKYLFRKEGQNVTLSCEQNLNHDAMYWYRQDPGQGLRLIYYSQIVNDFQKGDIAEGYSVSREKKESFPLTVTSAQKNPTAFYLCASSRIVAGGQTGELFFGEGSRLTVL.

The rearrangement uses TRBV5-4 and TRBJ2-1, with D possibly TRBD1 on 6 matching bases. The germline CDR1 and CDR2 sequences are SGHNT and YYREEE (reference sequence). This CDR3 is built from 17 residues. V was clipped by 5 bases and J by 6 bases, with 24 bases between them. The CDR3 sequence is CASSSDTGLLASNEQFF. The DNA of the CDR3 is TGTGCCAGCAGTTCCGATACAGGGCTCCTTGCCAGCAATGAGCAGTTCTTC.

The gene calls are TRBV5-1 and TRBJ1-1; 9 bases are a match to TRBD1. CDR1 SGHRS and CDR2 YFSETQ come from the germline V gene. The V gene end was trimmed by 3 bases and the J gene end by 1 base; junction bases not matched to a gene: 7. The CDR3 covers 16 residues. This CDR3 reads CASSYRDRVRNTEAFF. The CDR3 nucleotides read TGCGCCAGCAGCTACCGGGACAGGGTCCGGAACACTGAAGCTTTCTTT.

The gene calls are TRBV7-9 and TRBJ1-1, with D maybe TRBD1 (6 bases). The germline V gene encodes CDR1 SEHNR and CDR2 FQNEAQ (reference sequence). The V and J ends lost 1 base and 0 bases respectively, with 15 bases between them. This CDR3 has 17 residues. The CDR3 nucleotides read TGTGCCAGCAGCTTAGTCGGCAGGGGAAACATGAACACTGAAGCTTTCTTT. The encoded protein is CASSLVGRGNMNTEAFF.

The J gene is TRBJ2-5, the V gene TRBV27; no definite D call. The CDR3 runs to 15 residues. V shed 0 bases and J shed 4 bases, with 12 bases lying between them. CDR1 and CDR2 from the germline V gene are MNHEY and SMNVEV (reference sequence). CDR3 sequence: CASSLSRQRGETQYF. The CDR3 DNA reads TGTGCCAGCAGTTTATCGCGGCAGAGAGGAGAGACCCAGTACTTC.

This sequence joins TRBV10-1 and TRBJ2-7, with 14 positions matching TRBD2. There are 15 residues in the CDR3. The V gene's germline CDR1 is WNHNN and CDR2 SYGVQD (reference sequence). J lost 4 bases, V lost 6 bases, and 5 bases had no gene match. The CDR3 DNA follows: TGCGCCAGCAGCCCAGGGACTAGCGGGAGATACGAGCAGTACTTC. Translation gives CASSPGTSGRYEQYF.

This chain links TRBV4-1 with TRBJ2-2; 9 bases are shared with TRBD1. Germline V gives CDR1 MGHRA, CDR2 YSYEKL. The CDR3 loop spans 16 amino acids. With V trimmed by 4 bases and J by 3 bases, 6 bases remained unmatched. The CDR3 DNA reads TGCGCCAGCAGCCGTTCCGGGACAGGGCACACCGGGGAGCTGTTTTTT. This sequence encodes CASSRSGTGHTGELFF.

In nucleotides, the CDR3 is TGTGCCAGCAGTTTAATGCAGGTCAAGGGGAATGAAAAACTGTTTTTT. This codes for CASSLMQVKGNEKLFF. This sequence joins TRBV28 and TRBJ1-4; a possible D gene is TRBD1 (5 bases). Trimming shortened V by 2 bases and J by 5 bases, and 15 bases separated the two germline ends. Germline V CDR1 and CDR2: MDHEN, SYDVKM. The CDR3 runs 16 residues.

The gene calls are TRBV11-2 and TRBJ2-1; the match to TRBD2 covers 8 bases. The V gene's germline CDR1 is SGHAT and CDR2 FQNNGV. This CDR3 is built from 15 residues. The V segment lost 4 bases and the J segment 5 bases; nucleotides outside the gene matches: 7. CDR3 sequence reads: CASSSFPGLDNEQFF. Written as DNA, the CDR3 is TGTGCCAGCAGCTCCTTTCCGGGACTAGACAATGAGCAGTTCTTC.

The chain has TRBV20-1 and TRBJ2-1; 7 nucleotides align to TRBD2. Germline V gives CDR1 DFQATT, CDR2 SNEGSKA (reference sequence). Trimming at V came to 3 bases and at J to 7 bases, leaving 0 bases not matched to a gene. The CDR3 covers 11 residues. CDR3 nucleotides: TGCAGTGCTAGGGGGGGGAATGAGCAGTTCTTC. Translation: CSARGGNEQFF.

CDR3 nucleotides: TGTGCCTGGAGCCCCGACAGATACGAGCAGTACTTC. Translation gives CAWSPDRYEQYF. This chain connects TRBV30 to TRBJ2-7; D is perhaps TRBD1 (5 bases). The CDR3 spans 12 residues. Trimming shortened V by 3 bases and J by 4 bases, and 10 bases separated the two germline ends. In germline, CDR1 is GTSNPN, CDR2 SVGIG (reference sequence).

The chain has TRBV4-2 and TRBJ2-2; D possibly corresponds to TRBD1 (6 bases). This CDR3 is built from 16 residues. V dropped 1 base and J dropped 1 base, with 10 bases sitting between them. Per the germline V gene, CDR1 is LGHNA and CDR2 is YNFKEQ. The CDR3 bases are TGTGCCAGCAGCCAAGTGGACAGCCAGAACACCGGGGAGCTGTTTTTT. Encoded protein: CASSQVDSQNTGELFF.